This TCR beta chain was retrieved from a study of blood T cell repertoires in COVID-19. As for the study in general: The cDNA or gDNA used as material had been derived from T cells, B-cell-depleted T cells, or PBMCs.

Clones were read by immunoSEQ multiplex PCR, and TCRdb kept only the in-frame ones, dropping some. The sample contains 100,000 or so clones, over 80% of which appear only once. Trimming pared 5 bases from V and 6 bases from J, leaving 14 bases between. CDR3 length: 13 residues. The germline V gene encodes CDR1 SGHVS and CDR2 FQNEAQ. This chain joins TRBV7-8 and TRBJ2-7; possible D gene TRBD1, 5 bases. Material: peripheral blood. The source of this sequence is a man aged 50-59 years with active COVID-19. The CDR3 coding sequence is TGTGCCAGCAGCCTTGGGTCTAGGGGCGAGCAGTACTTC. Translating it yields CASSLGSRGEQYF.